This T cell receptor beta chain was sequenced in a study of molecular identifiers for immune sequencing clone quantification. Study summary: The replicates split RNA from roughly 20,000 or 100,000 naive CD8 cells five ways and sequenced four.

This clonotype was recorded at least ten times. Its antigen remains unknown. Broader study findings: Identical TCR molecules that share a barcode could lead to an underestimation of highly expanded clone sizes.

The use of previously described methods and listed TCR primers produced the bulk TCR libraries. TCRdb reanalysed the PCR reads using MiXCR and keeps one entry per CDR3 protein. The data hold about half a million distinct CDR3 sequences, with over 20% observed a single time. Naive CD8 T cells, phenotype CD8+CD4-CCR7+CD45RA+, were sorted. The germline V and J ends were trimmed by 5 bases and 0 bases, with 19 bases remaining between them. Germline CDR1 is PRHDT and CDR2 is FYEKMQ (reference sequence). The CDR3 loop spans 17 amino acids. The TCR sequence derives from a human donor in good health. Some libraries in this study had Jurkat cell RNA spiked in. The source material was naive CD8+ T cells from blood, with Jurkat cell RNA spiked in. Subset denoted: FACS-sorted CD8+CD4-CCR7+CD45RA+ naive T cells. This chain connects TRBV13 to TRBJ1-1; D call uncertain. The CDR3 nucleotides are TGTGCCAGCAGCCGCCCGCAGGCGGGGTTCATGAACACTGAAGCTTTCTTT. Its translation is CASSRPQAGFMNTEAFF. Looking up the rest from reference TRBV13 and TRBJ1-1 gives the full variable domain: AAGVIQSPRHLIKEKRETATLKCYPIPRHDTVYWYQQGPGQDPQFLISFYEKMQSDKGSIPDRFSAQQFSDYHSELNMSSLELGDSALYFCASSRPQAGFMNTEAFFGQGTRLTVV.